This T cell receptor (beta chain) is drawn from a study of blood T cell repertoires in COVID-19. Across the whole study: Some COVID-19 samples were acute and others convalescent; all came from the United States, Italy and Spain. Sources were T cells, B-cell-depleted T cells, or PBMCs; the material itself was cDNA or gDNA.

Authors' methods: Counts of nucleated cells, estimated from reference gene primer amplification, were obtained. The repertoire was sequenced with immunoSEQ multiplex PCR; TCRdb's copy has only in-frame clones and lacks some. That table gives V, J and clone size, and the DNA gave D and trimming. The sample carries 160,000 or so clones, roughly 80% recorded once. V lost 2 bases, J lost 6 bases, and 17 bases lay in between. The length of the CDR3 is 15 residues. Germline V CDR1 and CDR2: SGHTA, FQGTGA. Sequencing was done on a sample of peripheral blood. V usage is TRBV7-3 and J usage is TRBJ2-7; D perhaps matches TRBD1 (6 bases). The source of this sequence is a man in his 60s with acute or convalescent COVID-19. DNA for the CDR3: TGTGCCAGCAGCTTAGCCCACCTGGGGGCGGGCGAGCAGTACTTC. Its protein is CASSLAHLGAGEQYF. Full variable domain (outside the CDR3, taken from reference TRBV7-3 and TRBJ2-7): GAGVSQTPSNKVTEKGKYVELRCDPISGHTALYWYRQSLGQGPEFLIYFQGTGAADDSGLPNDRFFAVRPEGSVSTLKIQRTERGDSAVYLCASSLAHLGAGEQYFGPGTRLTVT.